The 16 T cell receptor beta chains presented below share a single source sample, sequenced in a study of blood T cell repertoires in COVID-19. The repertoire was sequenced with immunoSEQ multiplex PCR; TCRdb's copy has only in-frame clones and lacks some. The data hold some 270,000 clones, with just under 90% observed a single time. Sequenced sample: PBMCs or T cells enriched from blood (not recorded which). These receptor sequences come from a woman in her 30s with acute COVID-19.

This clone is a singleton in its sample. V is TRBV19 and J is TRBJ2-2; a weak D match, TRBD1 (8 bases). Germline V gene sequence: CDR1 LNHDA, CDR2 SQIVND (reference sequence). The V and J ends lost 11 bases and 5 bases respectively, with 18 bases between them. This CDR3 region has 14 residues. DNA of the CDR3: TGTGCCTCATACAGGGGGGGACTTACCGGGGAGCTGTTTTTT. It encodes CASYRGGLTGELFF.

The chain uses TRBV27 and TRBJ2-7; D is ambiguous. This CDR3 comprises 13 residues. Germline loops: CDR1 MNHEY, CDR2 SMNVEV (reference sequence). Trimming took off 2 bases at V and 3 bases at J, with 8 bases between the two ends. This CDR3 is CASSLGQDYEQYF. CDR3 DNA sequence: TGTGCCAGCAGTTTAGGGCAGGACTACGAGCAGTACTTC.

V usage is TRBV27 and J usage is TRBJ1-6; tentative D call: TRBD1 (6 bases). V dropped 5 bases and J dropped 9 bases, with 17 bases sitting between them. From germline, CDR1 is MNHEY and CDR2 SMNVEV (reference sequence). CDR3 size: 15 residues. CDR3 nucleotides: TGTGCCAGCAGTCTAACTACAGGGTTAGTTTCACCCCTCCACTTT. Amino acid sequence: CASSLTTGLVSPLHF.

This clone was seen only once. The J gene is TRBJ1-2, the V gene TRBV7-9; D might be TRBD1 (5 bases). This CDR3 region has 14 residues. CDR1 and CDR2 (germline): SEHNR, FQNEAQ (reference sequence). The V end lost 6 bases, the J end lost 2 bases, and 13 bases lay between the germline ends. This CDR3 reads CASSHRDSNYGYTF. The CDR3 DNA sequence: TGTGCCAGCAGTCATCGAGACAGCAACTATGGCTACACCTTC.

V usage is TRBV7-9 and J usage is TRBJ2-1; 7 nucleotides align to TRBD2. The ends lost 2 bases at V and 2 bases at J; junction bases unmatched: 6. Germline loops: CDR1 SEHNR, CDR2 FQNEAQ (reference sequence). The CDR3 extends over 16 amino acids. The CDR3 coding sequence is TGTGCCAGCAGCTTAAAGCGGGGAAATACCTACAATGAGCAGTTCTTC. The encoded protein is CASSLKRGNTYNEQFF. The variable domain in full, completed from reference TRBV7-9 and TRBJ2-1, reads DTGVSQNPRHKITKRGQNVTFRCDPISEHNRLYWYRQTLGQGPEFLTYFQNEAQLEKSRLLSDRFSAERPKGSFSTLEIQRTEQGDSAMYLCASSLKRGNTYNEQFFGPGTRLTVL.

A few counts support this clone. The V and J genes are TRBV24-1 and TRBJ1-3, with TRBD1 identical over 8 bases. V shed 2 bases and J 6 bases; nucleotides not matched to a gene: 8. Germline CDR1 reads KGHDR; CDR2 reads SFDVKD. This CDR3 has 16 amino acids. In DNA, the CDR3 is TGTGCCACCAGTGATTCACCGGGGACAGGACCAAACACCATATATTTT. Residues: CATSDSPGTGPNTIYF.

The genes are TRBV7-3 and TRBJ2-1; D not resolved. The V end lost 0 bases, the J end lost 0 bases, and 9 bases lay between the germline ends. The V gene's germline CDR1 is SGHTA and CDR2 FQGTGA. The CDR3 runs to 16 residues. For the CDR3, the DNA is TGTGCCAGCAGCTTAACGCGCGGAGTCTCCTACAATGAGCAGTTCTTC. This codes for CASSLTRGVSYNEQFF.

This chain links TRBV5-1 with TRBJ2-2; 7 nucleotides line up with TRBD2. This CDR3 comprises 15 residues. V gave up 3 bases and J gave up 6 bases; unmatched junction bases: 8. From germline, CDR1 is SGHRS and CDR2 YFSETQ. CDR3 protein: CASSSTRGGAGELFF. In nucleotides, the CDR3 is TGCGCCAGCAGCTCGACCCGGGGAGGGGCCGGGGAGCTGTTTTTT.

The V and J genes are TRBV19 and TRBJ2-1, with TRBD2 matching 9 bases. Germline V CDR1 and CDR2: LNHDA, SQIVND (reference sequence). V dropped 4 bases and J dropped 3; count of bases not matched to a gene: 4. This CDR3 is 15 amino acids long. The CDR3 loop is CASSNSGSGYNEQFF. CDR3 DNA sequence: TGTGCCAGTAGTAATAGCGGGAGTGGCTACAATGAGCAGTTCTTC.

The CDR3 DNA follows: TGTGCCACCTTCAGGGGAATTAATTCACCCCTCCACTTT. Translated, it gives CATFRGINSPLHF. This chain connects TRBV24-1 to TRBJ1-6; tentatively, D is TRBD1 (6 bases). Trimming left V 9 bases short and J 6 bases short, with 11 bases between. This CDR3 comprises 13 residues. Germline loops: CDR1 KGHDR, CDR2 SFDVKD.

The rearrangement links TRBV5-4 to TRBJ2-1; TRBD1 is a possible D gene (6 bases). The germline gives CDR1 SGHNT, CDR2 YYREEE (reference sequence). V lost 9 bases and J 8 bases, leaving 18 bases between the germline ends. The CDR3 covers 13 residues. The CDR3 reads CATKTGTSDEQFF. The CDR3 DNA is TGTGCCACAAAAACCGGGACAAGCGATGAGCAGTTCTTC. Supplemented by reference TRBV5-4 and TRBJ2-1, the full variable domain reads ETGVTQSPTHLIKTRGQQVTLRCSSQSGHNTVSWYQQALGQGPQFIFQYYREEENGRGNFPPRFSGLQFPNYSSELNVNALELDDSALYLCATKTGTSDEQFFGPGTRLTVL.

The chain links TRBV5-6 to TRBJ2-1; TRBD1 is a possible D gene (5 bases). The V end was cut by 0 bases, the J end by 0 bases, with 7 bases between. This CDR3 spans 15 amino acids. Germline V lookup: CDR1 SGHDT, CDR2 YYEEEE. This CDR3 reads CASSLVTGSYNEQFF. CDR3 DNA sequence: TGTGCCAGCAGCTTGGTTACAGGCTCCTACAATGAGCAGTTCTTC.

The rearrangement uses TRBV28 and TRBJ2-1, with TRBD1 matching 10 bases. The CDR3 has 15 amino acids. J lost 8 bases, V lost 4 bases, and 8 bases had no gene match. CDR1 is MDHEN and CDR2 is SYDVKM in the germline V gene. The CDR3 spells CASSYRDRGGDEQFF. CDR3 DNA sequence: TGTGCCAGCAGTTACCGGGACAGGGGAGGCGATGAGCAGTTCTTC.

In DNA form, the CDR3 reads TGTGCCAGCAGCTTAGCCCCAATCTCGGGACATTATGGCTACACCTTC. Translating gives CASSLAPISGHYGYTF. V usage is TRBV7-8 and J usage is TRBJ1-2; possible D gene TRBD1, 6 bases. Looked up from germline, CDR1 is SGHVS and CDR2 is FQNEAQ. CDR3 size: 16 residues. Between the trimmed V and J ends, which lost 0 bases and 5 bases, there was a span of 16 bases.

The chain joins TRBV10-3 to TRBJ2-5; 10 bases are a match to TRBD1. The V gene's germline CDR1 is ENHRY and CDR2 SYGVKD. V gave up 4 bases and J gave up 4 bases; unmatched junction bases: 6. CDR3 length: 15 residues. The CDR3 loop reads CAISVGTGASETQYF. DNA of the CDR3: TGTGCCATCAGTGTGGGGACAGGGGCGTCAGAGACCCAGTACTTC.

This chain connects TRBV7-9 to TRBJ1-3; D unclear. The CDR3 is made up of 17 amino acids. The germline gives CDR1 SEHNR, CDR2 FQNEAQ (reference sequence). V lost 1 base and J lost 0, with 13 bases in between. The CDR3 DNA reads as TGTGCCAGCAGCTTAGTTAGCCTCGGCAGCTCTGGAAACACCATATATTTT. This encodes CASSLVSLGSSGNTIYF.